These 13 T cell receptor beta chains share one sample of origin, sequenced in a study of Graves' ophthalmopathy and Graves' hyperthyroidism (dated by TCRdb to 2016 to 2019). The listed sequencing device is Illumina HiSeq 2000. For repertoire sequencing, TCR beta CDR3 regions were amplified from RNA transcripts. The first round was an RT-PCR using HTBI primers with the Qiagen OneStep RT-PCR kit, and this first round was followed by a second-round multiplex PCR, then size selection and purification. Clones were called with MiXCR by TCRdb after fastp trimmed the public reads at Q25, and only in-frame beta chains were retained. Here each entry gathers all rows of one CDR3 protein and keeps the most common genes and DNA. This sample holds roughly 220,000 distinct CDR3 sequences; 40% to 50% were observed only once. The ten largest clones represent roughly 50% of the sample. Specimen: peripheral blood. All receptors come from an adult man with Graves' ophthalmopathy.

This clonotype was observed a handful of times. The chain joins TRBV7-8 to TRBJ2-5; D is perhaps TRBD1 (6 bases). V was trimmed by 1 base and J by 1 base, leaving 19 bases between them. Germline values: CDR1 SGHVS, CDR2 FQNEAQ. The CDR3 runs to 18 residues. CDR3 residues: CASSLGLAVGAFQETQYF. The CDR3 DNA follows: TGTGCCAGCAGCTTAGGGTTGGCGGTGGGGGCTTTCCAAGAGACCCAGTACTTC.

About this clonotype itself: The junction departs from the called germline gene at one end, perhaps through a read error. V usage is TRBV12-3 or TRBV12-4 and J usage is TRBJ2-7; 7 positions match TRBD1. The CDR3 is 14 residues long. CDR3 sequence (DNA): TGTGCCAGCAAAAACAGGGGTAACACCGGGGAGCTGTACTTC. It translates to CASKNRGNTGELYF.

The J gene is TRBJ1-5, the V gene TRBV12-3 or TRBV12-4, with 8 bases aligning to TRBD1. Unmatched junction bases numbered 7, after V lost 6 bases and J lost 3 bases. The CDR3 loop spans 15 amino acids. In DNA form, the CDR3 reads TGTGCCAGCAGCTCTGGACAGGGCATCAATCAGCCCCAGCATTTT. It encodes CASSSGQGINQPQHF.

This chain connects TRBV19 to TRBJ2-7; TRBD1 aligns across 9 bases. J lost 2 bases, V lost 3 bases, and 2 bases had no gene match. The CDR3 runs to 14 residues. Germline CDR1 is LNHDA and CDR2 is SQIVND (reference sequence). CDR3 protein: CASSMGTGTYEQYF. CDR3 nucleotide sequence: TGTGCCAGTAGTATGGGGACAGGGACCTACGAGCAGTACTTC.

Concerning this clonotype: One end of the junction does not line up with germline, which may come from a read error. The chain is built from TRBV7-9 and TRBJ1-2, with D perhaps TRBD1 (5 bases). Germline assignment: CDR1 SEHNR and CDR2 FQNEAQ (reference sequence). This CDR3 is 15 amino acids long. The chain's CDR3 is CASSPAGTANYGYTF. CDR3 in DNA: TGCGCCAGCAGCCCAGCCGGGACTGCTAACTATGGCTACACCTTC.

The genes are TRBV5-1 and TRBJ2-7; unclear D gene. CDR3 length equals 14 residues. Germline CDR1 reads SGHRS; CDR2 reads YFSETQ. Trimming cost V 1 base and J 0 bases, with 8 bases left between them. CDR3 bases: TGCGCCAGCAGCTTGTACGACAACTCCTACGAGCAGTACTTC. It yields the protein CASSLYDNSYEQYF.

The CDR3 sequence is CASTQTGQGTQETQYF. The CDR3 nucleotides read TGCGCCAGCACCCAGACGGGACAGGGGACTCAAGAGACCCAGTACTTC. The gene calls are TRBV10-2 and TRBJ2-5, with 10 bases lining up with TRBD1. This CDR3 region has 16 residues. The germline V gene encodes CDR1 WSHSY and CDR2 SAAADI. Trimming at V came to 7 bases and at J to 2 bases, leaving 10 bases not matched to a gene.

The chain uses TRBV5-4 and TRBJ2-7; 8 bases line up with TRBD1. Germline trimming cut 4 bases from V and 12 bases from J; bases unmatched to any gene: 15. The CDR3 is 14 residues long. From germline, CDR1 is SGHNT and CDR2 YYREEE (reference sequence). The CDR3 DNA follows: TGTGCCAGCAGCCCCACGTCCTCTTGGACAGGGCCGTACTTC. This codes for CASSPTSSWTGPYF.

This clonotype has a handful of counts. The chain joins TRBV12-3 or TRBV12-4 to TRBJ1-2; a weak D match, TRBD1 (6 bases). CDR3 length: 15 amino acids. With 6 bases removed from V and 4 bases from J, the gap between germline ends came to 18 bases. As DNA, the CDR3 is TGTGCCAGCAGAGAGACAGGTGGTACTCTCTATGGCTACACCTTC. Its translation: CASRETGGTLYGYTF.

A note on this clonotype: A much larger clone differs from this one at a single base, so this may be a read error. V is TRBV11-2 and J is TRBJ1-2; D possibly corresponds to TRBD1 (6 bases). Germline V CDR1 and CDR2: SGHAT, FQNNGV. CDR3 length: 15 amino acids. V was pared by 5 bases and J by 0 bases, with 13 bases between. CDR3: CASSLTGRANYGYTF. As DNA, the CDR3 is TGTGCCAGCAGCCTGACAGGCCGAGCTAACTATGGCTACACCTTC.

This clonotype has a handful of counts. One junction end disagrees with the germline gene, perhaps due to a read error. This chain uses TRBV13 with TRBJ2-7, with TRBD1 matching over 7 bases. The CDR3 length is 14 residues. Germline lookup yields CDR1 PRHDT and CDR2 FYEKMQ (reference sequence). CDR3 residues: CASSSSGTVYEQYF. CDR3 sequence (DNA): TGTGCCAGCAGCTCATCCGGGACAGTCTACGAGCAGTACTTT.

The V gene is TRBV5-4, the J gene TRBJ1-2; D may be TRBD1 (5 bases). Germline loops: CDR1 SGHNT, CDR2 YYREEE (reference sequence). This CDR3 region has 13 residues. V was clipped by 0 bases and J by 7 bases, with 10 bases between them. CDR3 coding DNA: TGTGCCAGCAGCTTGGTGGCCAGGGCTGGCTACACCTTC. It encodes CASSLVARAGYTF.

The chain combines TRBV5-5 with TRBJ1-2, with D unresolved. Germline V gene data show CDR1 as SGHKS and CDR2 as YYEKEE (reference sequence). The V gene lost 0 bases and the J gene lost 8 bases, with 8 bases spanning the gap. The CDR3 has 12 amino acids. The CDR3 DNA reads TGTGCCAGCAGCTTGGGGCGAGAGGGCTACACCTTC. Its translation is CASSLGREGYTF. The full variable domain, completed using reference TRBV5-5 and TRBJ1-2, is DAGVTQSPTHLIKTRGQQVTLRCSPISGHKSVSWYQQVLGQGPQFIFQYYEKEERGRGNFPDRFSARQFPNYSSELNVNALLLGDSALYLCASSLGREGYTFGSGTRLTVV.